The source of this T cell receptor (beta chain) is a study of CD8+CD57+ T cells in acquired aplastic anemia. Study context: On average, sorted CD4+ and CD8+ cells gave approximately 3.5 ug of DNA. Study-level results: Researchers reported that CD8+ Simpson's diversity was not significantly different in patients versus controls. Between patients and controls, about 30 CD8+ CDR3 sequences were found in common.

TCR beta VDJ and CDR3 profiles were obtained from a genomic DNA template. TCRdb fed the reads into MiXCR, producing one record per CDR3 protein. The data contain approximately 200,000 distinct CDR3 sequences, 50% to 75% of them singletons. With respect to this clonotype: Its matching antigen is unknown.

This CDR3 is built from 13 residues. The V and J ends lost 5 bases and 13 bases respectively, with 15 bases between them. Germline-derived CDR1 and CDR2 are SGHTA and FQGTGA. This receptor was obtained from a human donor with severe aplastic anemia or a healthy control (not recorded which). V usage is TRBV7-3 and J usage is TRBJ1-6; D is possibly TRBD1 (6 bases). The sample comprised sorted CD4+, CD8+, or CD8+CD57+ T cells (not recorded which) from PBMCs. DNA of the CDR3: TGTGCCAGCAGCCGGGGCTCAGGGGACCCCCTCCACTTT. Translation: CASSRGSGDPLHF.